This T cell receptor (beta chain) was obtained from a study of early T cells in non-severe SARS-CoV-2 infection. Overall study context: Unsorted whole-blood RNA was sequenced in bulk, leaving chains unpaired.

V dropped 1 base and J dropped 0; count of bases not matched to a gene: 4. Germline V gives CDR1 LGHNT, CDR2 FRNRAP. This CDR3 is built from 16 residues. TCRdb redid the calling of the 5' RACE reads with MiXCR, one entry per CDR3 protein. The sample consists of approximately 100,000 distinct CDR3 sequences, about 11% of them appearing once. Study observations and caveats: VDJdb matches were skewed toward anti-spike CD8 T cell responses.

In regard to this clonotype: Its antigen is still unknown.

V and J are TRBV12-5 and TRBJ1-1, with TRBD1 identical over 8 bases. The material sequenced was whole blood. The clonotype was recovered from an adult who was a healthcare worker with PCR-confirmed SARS-CoV-2 infection or an uninfected control (not recorded which). CDR3 in DNA: TGTGCTAGTGGTTTGGGGACAGGGTATTTGAACACTGAAGCTTTCTTT. This gives the protein CASGLGTGYLNTEAFF. Combining the CDR3 with reference TRBV12-5 and TRBJ1-1 gives the whole variable domain DARVTQTPRHKVTEMGQEVTMRCQPILGHNTVFWYRQTMMQGLELLAYFRNRAPLDDSGMPKDRFSAEMPDATLATLKIQPSEPRDSAVYFCASGLGTGYLNTEAFFGQGTRLTVV.